Sequencing of this T cell receptor beta chain was carried out in a study of CD8 T cells in ankylosing spondylitis. Germline CDR1 reads SEHNR; CDR2 reads FQNEAQ (reference sequence). The CDR3 has 15 amino acids. The V gene end was trimmed by 3 bases and the J gene end by 4 bases; junction bases not matched to a gene: 6. The study, taken as a whole, reports: A TCR beta motif made of fewer than 10 highly homologous variants seemed typical of ankylosing spondylitis blood.

Concerning this clonotype itself: Its antigen is not known.

TCRdb re-called the 5' RACE reads through MiXCR, storing one row per CDR3 protein. In the table there are about 540,000 distinct CDR3 sequences, roughly 12% of which are singletons. The sample comprised blood, either unsorted or a sorted T cell fraction (not recorded which). This rearrangement joins TRBV7-9 to TRBJ2-7, with 10 bases aligning to TRBD2. The sequence derives from a male donor with ankylosing spondylitis. In DNA form, the CDR3 reads TGTGCCAGCAGCTTGTCCGCTAGCGGGAGTTACGAGCAGTACTTC. This codes for CASSLSASGSYEQYF. The whole variable domain, filled in from reference TRBV7-9 and TRBJ2-7, reads DTGVSQNPRHKITKRGQNVTFRCDPISEHNRLYWYRQTLGQGPEFLTYFQNEAQLEKSRLLSDRFSAERPKGSFSTLEIQRTEQGDSAMYLCASSLSASGSYEQYFGPGTRLTVT.